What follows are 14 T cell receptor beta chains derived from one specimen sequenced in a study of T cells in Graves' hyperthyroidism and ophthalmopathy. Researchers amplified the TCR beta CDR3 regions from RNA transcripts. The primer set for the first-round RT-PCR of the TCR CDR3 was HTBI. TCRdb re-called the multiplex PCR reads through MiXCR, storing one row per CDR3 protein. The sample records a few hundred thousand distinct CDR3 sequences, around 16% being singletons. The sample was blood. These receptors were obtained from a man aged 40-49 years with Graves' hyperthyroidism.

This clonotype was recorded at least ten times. CDR3 loop: CASSTGTRSYEQYF. CDR3 sequence (DNA): TGTGCCAGCAGTACCGGGACACGGTCCTACGAGCAGTACTTC. The chain employs TRBV28 and TRBJ2-7, with D possibly matching TRBD1 (6 bases). V lost 5 bases, J lost 1 base, and 12 bases lay in between. Germline V gene lookup returns CDR1 MDHEN and CDR2 SYDVKM. This CDR3 is built from 14 residues.

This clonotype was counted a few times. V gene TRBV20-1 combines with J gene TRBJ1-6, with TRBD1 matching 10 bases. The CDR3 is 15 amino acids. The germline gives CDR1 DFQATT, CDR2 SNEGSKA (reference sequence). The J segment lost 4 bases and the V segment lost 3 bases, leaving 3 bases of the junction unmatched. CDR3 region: CSASRGQGYNSPLHF. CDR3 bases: TGCAGTGCTAGTAGGGGACAGGGGTATAATTCACCCCTCCACTTT.

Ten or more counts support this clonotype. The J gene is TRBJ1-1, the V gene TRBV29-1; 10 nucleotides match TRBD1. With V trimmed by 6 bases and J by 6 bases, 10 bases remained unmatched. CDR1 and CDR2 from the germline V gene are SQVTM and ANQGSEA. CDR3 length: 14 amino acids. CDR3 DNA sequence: TGCAGCGTGCCGGGACAGGGGTCGGACGCTGAAGCTTTCTTT. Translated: CSVPGQGSDAEAFF. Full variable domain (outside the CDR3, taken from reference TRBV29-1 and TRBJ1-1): SAVISQKPSRDICQRGTSLTIQCQVDSQVTMMFWYRQQPGQSLTLIATANQGSEATYESGFVIDKFPISRPNLTFSTLTVSNMSPEDSSIYLCSVPGQGSDAEAFFGQGTRLTVV.

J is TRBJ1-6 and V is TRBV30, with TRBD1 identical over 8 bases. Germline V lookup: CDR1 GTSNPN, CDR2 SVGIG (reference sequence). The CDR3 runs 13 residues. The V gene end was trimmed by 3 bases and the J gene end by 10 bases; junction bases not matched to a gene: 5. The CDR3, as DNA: TGTGCCTGGAGGGACAGGGTAATGTCACCCCTCCACTTT. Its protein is CAWRDRVMSPLHF.

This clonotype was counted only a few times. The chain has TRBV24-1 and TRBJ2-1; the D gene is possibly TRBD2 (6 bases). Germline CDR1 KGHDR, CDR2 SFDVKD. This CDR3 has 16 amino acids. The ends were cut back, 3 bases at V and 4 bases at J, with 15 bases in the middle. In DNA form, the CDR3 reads TGTGCCACCAGTGATCCCCCCGGGGGAGGTTACAATGAGCAGTTCTTC. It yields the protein CATSDPPGGGYNEQFF.

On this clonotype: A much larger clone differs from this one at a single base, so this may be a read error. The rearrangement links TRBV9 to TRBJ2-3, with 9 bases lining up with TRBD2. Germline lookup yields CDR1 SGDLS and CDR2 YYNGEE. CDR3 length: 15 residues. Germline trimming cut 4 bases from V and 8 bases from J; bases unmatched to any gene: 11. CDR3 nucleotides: TGTGCCAGCAGCCGGGAGGCGGGGGGGTCAGGTACGCAGTATTTT. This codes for CASSREAGGSGTQYF. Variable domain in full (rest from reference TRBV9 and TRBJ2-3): DSGVTQTPKHLITATGQRVTLRCSPRSGDLSVYWYQQSLDQGLQFLIQYYNGEERAKGNILERFSAQQFPDLHSELNLSSLELGDSALYFCASSREAGGSGTQYFGPGTRLTVL.

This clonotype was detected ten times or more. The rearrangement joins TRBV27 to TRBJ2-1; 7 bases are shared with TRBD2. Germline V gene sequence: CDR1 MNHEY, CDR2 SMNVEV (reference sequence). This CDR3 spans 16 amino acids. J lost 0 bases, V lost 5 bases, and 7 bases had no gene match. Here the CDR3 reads CASSGRDYYSYNEQFF. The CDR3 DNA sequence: TGTGCCAGCAGTGGACGGGACTACTACTCCTACAATGAGCAGTTCTTC.

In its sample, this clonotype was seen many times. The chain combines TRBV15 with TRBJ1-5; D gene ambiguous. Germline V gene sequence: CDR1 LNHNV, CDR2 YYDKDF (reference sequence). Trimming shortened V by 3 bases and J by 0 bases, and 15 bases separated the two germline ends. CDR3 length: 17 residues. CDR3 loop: CATSRARAEYSNQPQHF. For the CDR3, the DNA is TGTGCCACCAGCAGGGCGAGGGCGGAATATAGCAATCAGCCCCAGCATTTT.

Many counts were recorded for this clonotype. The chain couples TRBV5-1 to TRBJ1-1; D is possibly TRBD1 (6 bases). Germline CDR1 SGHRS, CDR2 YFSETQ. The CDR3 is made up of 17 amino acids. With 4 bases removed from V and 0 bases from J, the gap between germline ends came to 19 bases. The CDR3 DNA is TGCGCCAGCAGCACCGGACAGACTGCCTTTATGAACACTGAAGCTTTCTTT. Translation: CASSTGQTAFMNTEAFF.

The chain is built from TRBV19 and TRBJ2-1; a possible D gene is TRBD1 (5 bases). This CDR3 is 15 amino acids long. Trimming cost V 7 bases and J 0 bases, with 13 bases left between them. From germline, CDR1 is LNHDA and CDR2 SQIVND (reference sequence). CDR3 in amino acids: CASNPTVNSYNEQFF. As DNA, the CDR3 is TGTGCCAGTAACCCGACAGTGAACTCCTACAATGAGCAGTTCTTC.

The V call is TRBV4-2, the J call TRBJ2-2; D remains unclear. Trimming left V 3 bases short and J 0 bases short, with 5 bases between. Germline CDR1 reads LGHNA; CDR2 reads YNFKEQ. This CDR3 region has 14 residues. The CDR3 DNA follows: TGTGCCAGCAGCCACGGCGCGAACACCGGGGAGCTGTTTTTT. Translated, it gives CASSHGANTGELFF.

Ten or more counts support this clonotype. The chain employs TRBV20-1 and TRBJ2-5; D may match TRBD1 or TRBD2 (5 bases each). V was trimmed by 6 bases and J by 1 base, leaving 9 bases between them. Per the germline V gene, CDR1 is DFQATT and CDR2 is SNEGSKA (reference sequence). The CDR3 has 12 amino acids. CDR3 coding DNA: TGCAGTGCCGCCGGGACCCAAGAGACCCAGTACTTC. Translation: CSAAGTQETQYF.

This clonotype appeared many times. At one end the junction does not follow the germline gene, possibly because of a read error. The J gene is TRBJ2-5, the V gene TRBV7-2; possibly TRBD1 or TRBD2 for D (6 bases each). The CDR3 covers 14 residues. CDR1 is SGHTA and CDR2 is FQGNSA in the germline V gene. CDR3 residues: CASSLVPGADNRDF. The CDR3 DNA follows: TGTGCCAGCAGCTTAGTTCCGGGGGCCGACAATCGGGACTTC.

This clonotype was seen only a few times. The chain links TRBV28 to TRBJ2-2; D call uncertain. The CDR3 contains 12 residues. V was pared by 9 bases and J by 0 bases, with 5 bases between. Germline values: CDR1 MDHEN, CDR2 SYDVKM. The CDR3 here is CASMANTGELFF. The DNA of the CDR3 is TGTGCCAGTATGGCGAACACCGGGGAGCTGTTTTTT.